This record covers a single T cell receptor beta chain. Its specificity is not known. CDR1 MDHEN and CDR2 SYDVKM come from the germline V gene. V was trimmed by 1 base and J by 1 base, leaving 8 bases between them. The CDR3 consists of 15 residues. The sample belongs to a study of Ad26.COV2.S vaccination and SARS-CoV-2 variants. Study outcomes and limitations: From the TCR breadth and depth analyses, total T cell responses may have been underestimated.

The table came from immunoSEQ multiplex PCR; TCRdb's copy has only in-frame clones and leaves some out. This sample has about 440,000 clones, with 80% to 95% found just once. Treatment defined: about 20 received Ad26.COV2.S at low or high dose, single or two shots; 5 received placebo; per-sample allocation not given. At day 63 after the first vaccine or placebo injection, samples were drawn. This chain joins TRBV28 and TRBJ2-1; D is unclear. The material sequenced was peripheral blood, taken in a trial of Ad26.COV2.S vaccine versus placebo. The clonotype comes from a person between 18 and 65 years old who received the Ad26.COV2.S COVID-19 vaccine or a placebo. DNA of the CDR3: TGTGCCAGCAGTTTATCGAGTGGGTCCTACAATGAGCAGTTCTTC. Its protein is CASSLSSGSYNEQFF.